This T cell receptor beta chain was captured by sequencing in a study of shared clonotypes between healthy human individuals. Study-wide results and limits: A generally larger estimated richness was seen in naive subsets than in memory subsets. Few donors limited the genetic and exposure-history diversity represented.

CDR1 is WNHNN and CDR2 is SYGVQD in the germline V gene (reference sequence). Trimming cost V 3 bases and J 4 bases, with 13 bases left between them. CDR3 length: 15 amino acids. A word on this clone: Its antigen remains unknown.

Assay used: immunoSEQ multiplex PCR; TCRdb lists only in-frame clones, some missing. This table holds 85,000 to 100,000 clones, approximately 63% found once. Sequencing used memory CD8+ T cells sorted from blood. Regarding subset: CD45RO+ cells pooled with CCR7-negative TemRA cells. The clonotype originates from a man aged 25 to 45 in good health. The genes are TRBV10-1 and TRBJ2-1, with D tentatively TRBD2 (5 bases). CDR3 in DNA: TGCGCCAGCAGTGACGGGCCAGCGGAATACAATGAGCAGTTCTTC. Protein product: CASSDGPAEYNEQFF.